The next 21 T cell receptor beta chains were all read from a single sample in a study of beta chain features in type 1 diabetes. The authors reverse transcribed all of the isolated RNA, so sequencing captured expressed TCRB transcripts. The data were produced by immunoSEQ multiplex PCR, yet TCRdb's version contains in-frame clones alone and is incomplete. This sample yields around 250,000 clones, of which 25% to 30% are seen a single time; roughly 4.1% belongs to the top ten. Sequencing used central memory CD4+ T cells from blood. These receptors all come from a man aged 25 to 40 in good health.

The chain uses TRBV28 and TRBJ2-7, with 8 bases that match TRBD1. The CDR3 loop spans 14 amino acids. Germline V gene lookup returns CDR1 MDHEN and CDR2 SYDVKM. J lost 1 base, V lost 6 bases, and 5 bases had no gene match. DNA for the CDR3: TGTGCCAGCAGAGGGACAGGTGTTTCCTACGAGCAGTACTTC. Residues: CASRGTGVSYEQYF.

This clone appeared a few times. V is TRBV9 and J is TRBJ2-1; perhaps TRBD1 as D (7 bases). Trimming took 0 bases from V and 9 from J, leaving 10 bases between them. The germline gives CDR1 SGDLS, CDR2 YYNGEE. The CDR3 has 13 residues. As DNA, the CDR3 is TGTGCCAGCAGCGTAGGGGGGGACAGTGAGCAGTTCTTC. Its translation: CASSVGGDSEQFF. The variable domain in full, with the rest retrieved from reference TRBV9 and TRBJ2-1, is DSGVTQTPKHLITATGQRVTLRCSPRSGDLSVYWYQQSLDQGLQFLIQYYNGEERAKGNILERFSAQQFPDLHSELNLSSLELGDSALYFCASSVGGDSEQFFGPGTRLTVL.

The chain employs TRBV7-9 and TRBJ2-3; D not resolved. V lost 5 bases, J lost 7 bases, and 10 bases lay in between. CDR3 length equals 12 residues. Germline CDR1 reads SEHNR; CDR2 reads FQNEAQ (reference sequence). The CDR3 nucleotides read TGTGCCAGCAGCCGAGAGAGTTATACGCAGTATTTT. Amino acid sequence: CASSRESYTQYF.

The chain links TRBV6-1 to TRBJ2-2, with TRBD2 as a possible D gene (5 bases). V was pared by 5 bases and J by 0 bases, with 7 bases between. This CDR3 is 14 amino acids long. Germline lookup yields CDR1 MNHNS and CDR2 SASEGT. Here the CDR3 DNA reads TGTGCCAGCAGTCGGGGAGCGAACACCGGGGAGCTGTTTTTT. Residues: CASSRGANTGELFF.

This rearrangement joins TRBV19 to TRBJ1-1; the D is unclear. Germline CDR1 is LNHDA and CDR2 is SQIVND (reference sequence). Trimming removed 0 bases from V and 1 base from J, with 9 bases in between. The CDR3 length is 15 residues. Here the CDR3 reads CASSIDHRQNTEAFF. Written as DNA, the CDR3 is TGTGCCAGTAGTATAGATCATCGACAGAACACTGAAGCTTTCTTT.

At least ten counts were recorded for this clone. This chain links TRBV5-6 with TRBJ2-5, with 8 nucleotides matching TRBD2. The CDR3 extends over 16 amino acids. The V gene end was trimmed by 1 base and the J gene end by 1 base; junction bases not matched to a gene: 6. Germline loops: CDR1 SGHDT, CDR2 YYEEEE. CDR3 coding DNA: TGTGCCAGCAGCTTGTATTGGCGGGGGGCCCAAGAGACCCAGTACTTC. This translates into CASSLYWRGAQETQYF.

This sequence joins TRBV20-1 and TRBJ2-1; D is unresolved. In germline, CDR1 is DFQATT, CDR2 SNEGSKA (reference sequence). The ends were cut back, 3 bases at V and 7 bases at J, with 7 bases in the middle. This CDR3 region has 11 residues. CDR3 DNA: TGCAGTGCTAGTTTGAGGAATGAGCAGTTCTTC. Residues: CSASLRNEQFF.

This clone was counted between two and nine times. J is TRBJ1-1 and V is TRBV29-1, with D unclear. V lost 8 bases, J lost 3 bases, and 10 bases lay in between. Germline loops: CDR1 SQVTM, CDR2 ANQGSEA. This CDR3 has 11 amino acids. CDR3 residues: CSLKRDTEAFF. The CDR3 DNA reads TGCAGCCTTAAACGGGACACTGAAGCTTTCTTT.

In its sample, this clone was seen many times. This rearrangement joins TRBV5-4 to TRBJ2-4; tentatively, D is TRBD1 (6 bases). The CDR3 runs 15 residues. The germline gives CDR1 SGHNT, CDR2 YYREEE (reference sequence). V was trimmed by 2 bases and J by 5 bases, leaving 14 bases between them. CDR3: CASSFRGMGENIQYF. The CDR3 nucleotides read TGTGCCAGCAGCTTCAGGGGTATGGGGGAAAACATTCAGTACTTC.

V is TRBV10-2 and J is TRBJ1-1; no reliable D call. This CDR3 contains 12 residues. The germline CDR1 and CDR2 sequences are WSHSY and SAAADI. V was clipped by 6 bases and J by 3 bases, with 8 bases between them. The CDR3 DNA follows: TGCGCCAGCAGGGCCCGGGACACTGAAGCTTTCTTT. This gives the protein CASRARDTEAFF.

In this sample, this clone turned up a few times. The chain couples TRBV5-1 to TRBJ2-1, with TRBD1 as a possible D gene (6 bases). Trimming cost V 6 bases and J 7 bases, with 14 bases left between them. CDR1 is SGHRS and CDR2 is YFSETQ in the germline V gene. The CDR3 runs 13 residues. The CDR3 sequence: CASNPGHLNEQFF. Written as DNA, the CDR3 is TGCGCCAGCAACCCGGGACACTTGAATGAGCAGTTCTTC.

V and J are TRBV29-1 and TRBJ2-1; TRBD2 aligns across 8 bases. Losses at the gene ends were 4 bases for V and 2 bases for J; bases not matched to a gene: 1. The germline V gene encodes CDR1 SQVTM and CDR2 ANQGSEA. The CDR3 sequence is 13 residues long. For the CDR3, the DNA is TGCAGCGTTGCCGGGAGGGCCTACAATGAGCAGTTCTTC. Amino acid sequence: CSVAGRAYNEQFF.

V usage is TRBV27 and J usage is TRBJ1-4, with a tentative D call TRBD1 (5 bases). CDR3 length equals 13 residues. CDR1 is MNHEY, CDR2 SMNVEV, per germline (reference sequence). V was pared by 4 bases and J by 11 bases, with 14 bases between. The CDR3 DNA reads TGTGCCAGCAGTTCTGACAGTCGCGGGAAACTGTTTTTT. It translates to CASSSDSRGKLFF.

The chain joins TRBV9 to TRBJ2-3; 7 bases agree with TRBD2. The CDR3 sequence is 15 residues long. Germline V gene data show CDR1 as SGDLS and CDR2 as YYNGEE. The V gene end was trimmed by 4 bases and the J gene end by 0 bases; junction bases not matched to a gene: 5. CDR3 in amino acids: CASSLIGGSTDTQYF. The CDR3 nucleotides read TGTGCCAGCAGCCTCATCGGGGGGAGCACAGATACGCAGTATTTT. Supplemented by reference TRBV9 and TRBJ2-3, the full variable domain reads DSGVTQTPKHLITATGQRVTLRCSPRSGDLSVYWYQQSLDQGLQFLIQYYNGEERAKGNILERFSAQQFPDLHSELNLSSLELGDSALYFCASSLIGGSTDTQYFGPGTRLTVL.

The rearrangement links TRBV6-1 to TRBJ2-7, with D perhaps matching TRBD2 (6 bases). Germline V gene data show CDR1 as MNHNS and CDR2 as SASEGT. Trimming shortened V by 11 bases and J by 7 bases, and 21 bases separated the two germline ends. The CDR3 length is 13 residues. This CDR3 reads CAAFRDGGGEQYF. CDR3 bases: TGTGCCGCCTTCCGGGACGGCGGAGGGGAGCAGTACTTC.

The sample holds one count of this clone. This chain links TRBV30 with TRBJ2-3, with 8 bases aligning to TRBD1. V gave up 1 base and J gave up 8 bases; unmatched junction bases: 8. CDR3 size: 14 residues. In germline, CDR1 is GTSNPN, CDR2 SVGIG (reference sequence). The chain's CDR3 is CAWSAGQGVGTQYF. CDR3 sequence (DNA): TGTGCCTGGAGTGCAGGACAGGGAGTGGGTACGCAGTATTTT.

The chain uses TRBV5-1 and TRBJ1-3; TRBD1 aligns across 7 bases. The CDR3 sequence is 15 residues long. From germline, CDR1 is SGHRS and CDR2 YFSETQ. The V segment lost 7 bases and the J segment 0 bases; nucleotides outside the gene matches: 7. CDR3 amino acids: CASRLGTASGNTIYF. The CDR3 coding sequence is TGCGCCAGCCGCCTCGGGACAGCCTCTGGAAACACCATATATTTT.

This clone was seen at least ten times. The rearrangement links TRBV7-9 to TRBJ2-1, with 8 bases matching TRBD2. V lost 5 bases to trimming and J lost 0 bases; unmatched junction nucleotides: 6. This CDR3 comprises 16 residues. CDR1 and CDR2 from the germline V gene are SEHNR and FQNEAQ (reference sequence). The CDR3 region is CASSVFTSGSYNEQFF. The DNA of the CDR3 is TGTGCCAGCAGCGTCTTCACTAGCGGCTCCTACAATGAGCAGTTCTTC.

This rearrangement joins TRBV14 to TRBJ2-7; D perhaps matches TRBD1 (6 bases). The CDR3 is 14 residues long. Trimming shortened V by 4 bases and J by 0 bases, and 10 bases separated the two germline ends. Germline V gene lookup returns CDR1 SGHDN and CDR2 FVKESK. The CDR3 DNA reads as TGTGCCAGCAGCCCGGACAGTACCTCCTACGAGCAGTACTTC. This translates into CASSPDSTSYEQYF.

The rearrangement joins TRBV7-9 to TRBJ2-5; D gene unclear. The germline gives CDR1 SEHNR, CDR2 FQNEAQ (reference sequence). Trimming stripped 5 bases from V and 5 bases from J, with 6 bases between. The CDR3 extends over 11 amino acids. The CDR3 is CASSHGETQYF. CDR3 nucleotides: TGTGCCAGCAGCCATGGGGAGACCCAGTACTTC.

This chain connects TRBV18 to TRBJ2-5; 7 bases line up with TRBD1. Near its end, the DNA agrees better with TRBJ2-7, so the J call may be wrong. CDR1 and CDR2 from the germline V gene are KGHSH and LQKENI. The CDR3 loop spans 14 amino acids. The CDR3 DNA follows: TGTGCCAGCTCACCACAGGGGGCCGCCTACGAGCAGTACTTC. Residues: CASSPQGAAYEQYF.